This T cell receptor beta chain derives from a study of T cell responses to AZD1222 COVID-19 vaccine. The study's findings and limits: Vaccine-associated CD4 TCRs spanned spike, dominant at 160-218 and 743-854. Possibly, clonal diversity was underestimated; donors were largely white British and included more females.

Turning to this clone: Its antigen is not identified.

CDR1 and CDR2 from the germline V gene are MNHEY and SVGAGI. This CDR3 comprises 12 residues. V was clipped by 6 bases and J by 1 base, with 6 bases between them. Sequencing was performed with immunoSEQ multiplex PCR; in TCRdb, only in-frame clones are kept and a portion is missing. The repertoire holds approximately 140,000 clones, with 80% to 90% as singletons. The chain uses TRBV6-5 and TRBJ1-2; D gene uncertain. This sequence originates from an adult in good health. This specimen was peripheral blood, taken on day 0 of AZD1222 vaccination. CDR3 sequence (DNA): TGTGCCAGCAGACAGAATAACTATGGCTACACCTTC. As protein: CASRQNNYGYTF.